Shown below are 25 T cell receptor beta chains from a single sample sequenced in a study of response to subunit inactivated influenza vaccine. TCRdb reprocessed the RT-PCR reads with MiXCR, giving one entry per CDR3 protein. Of 500,000 to 600,000 distinct CDR3 sequences listed, about 11% are singletons. This same sample was also part of a study on T cells expressing NK-cell markers. As that report states: Scientists made TCR beta cDNA using 5'RACE template switching with UMIs.

Specimen: PBMCs from blood, collected on the day of vaccination. These receptors were taken from a man aged 45-65 years who received an inactivated influenza vaccine.

This clonotype has only a few counts. The J gene is TRBJ2-6, the V gene TRBV5-1, with a possible D match to TRBD2 (5 bases). Germline-derived CDR1 and CDR2 are SGHRS and YFSETQ. Trimming removed 0 bases from V and 0 bases from J, with 10 bases in between. The CDR3 totals 17 residues. The DNA for the CDR3 is TGCGCCAGCAGCTTGGGAGGGCTGAACTCTGGGGCCAACGTCCTGACTTTC. Its protein product is CASSLGGLNSGANVLTF. Combining the CDR3 with reference TRBV5-1 and TRBJ2-6 gives the whole variable domain KAGVTQTPRYLIKTRGQQVTLSCSPISGHRSVSWYQQTPGQGLQFLFEYFSETQRNKGNFPGRFSGRQFSNSRSEMNVSTLELGDSALYLCASSLGGLNSGANVLTFGAGSRLTVL.

This clonotype was seen only a few times. V and J are TRBV7-9 and TRBJ2-4; either TRBD1 or TRBD2 may fit D (5 bases each). Trimming pared 1 base from V and 15 bases from J, leaving 19 bases between. The CDR3 runs 14 residues. Germline CDR1 and CDR2: SEHNR and FQNEAQ (reference sequence). As DNA, the CDR3 is TGTGCCAGCAGCTTAGTTTCGGGGCCCAGTCAAACGTACTTC. Translation gives CASSLVSGPSQTYF.

The rearrangement uses TRBV12-3 or TRBV12-4 and TRBJ2-7; 10 bases align to TRBD1. Losses at the gene ends were 5 bases for V and 0 bases for J; bases not matched to a gene: 13. This CDR3 has 18 residues. The CDR3 reads CASSLVVDRGSDSYEQYF. CDR3 sequence (DNA): TGTGCCAGCAGTCTCGTCGTGGACAGGGGGTCAGACTCCTACGAGCAGTACTTC.

The J gene is TRBJ2-1, the V gene TRBV27; 7 nucleotides align to TRBD2. Germline CDR1 is MNHEY and CDR2 is SMNVEV (reference sequence). Trimming cost V 3 bases and J 5 bases; bases outside gene matches: 10. The CDR3 is 16 residues long. CDR3 sequence (DNA): TGTGCCAGCAGTTTCGAGACTAGCTCCAACAACAATGAGCAGTTCTTC. Amino acid sequence: CASSFETSSNNNEQFF.

V and J are TRBV5-4 and TRBJ2-2, with 10 bases matching TRBD1. Germline V gene data show CDR1 as SGHNT and CDR2 as YYREEE (reference sequence). V shed 4 bases, J shed 5 bases, and the junction held 8 bases outside the gene matches. The CDR3 extends over 16 amino acids. CDR3 sequence: CASSRRDRGPTGELFF. CDR3 nucleotides: TGTGCCAGCAGCCGACGGGACAGGGGCCCAACCGGGGAGCTGTTTTTT.

This clonotype was counted ten times or more. V is TRBV12-3 or TRBV12-4 and J is TRBJ1-1, with D possibly TRBD1 on 5 matching bases. The ends were cut back, 6 bases at V and 4 bases at J, with 9 bases in the middle. This CDR3 comprises 12 residues. CDR3 DNA: TGTGCCAGCAGGGGGACGGGCACTGAAGCTTTCTTT. Amino acids: CASRGTGTEAFF.

The rearrangement uses TRBV12-3 or TRBV12-4 and TRBJ2-5, with a possible D match to TRBD1 (5 bases). V gave up 7 bases and J gave up 5 bases, with 20 bases separating them. The CDR3 extends over 15 amino acids. CDR3 loop: CASTSRARVHETQYF. The CDR3 nucleotides are TGTGCCAGCACCTCAAGGGCCAGGGTTCATGAGACCCAGTACTTC.

The chain links TRBV2 to TRBJ2-1; TRBD1 matches at 9 bases. The CDR3 length is 12 residues. J was trimmed by 13 bases and V by 6 bases; bases with no gene match: 7. CDR1 is SNHLY, CDR2 FYNNEI, per germline. The CDR3 DNA sequence: TGTGCCAGCAGGGGGACAGGGCGGGCTCAGTTCTTC. Its translation: CASRGTGRAQFF.

This clonotype was picked up a small number of times. The rearrangement joins TRBV30 to TRBJ2-7, with TRBD1 matching over 7 bases. J was trimmed by 5 bases and V by 2 bases; bases with no gene match: 6. The CDR3 has 13 amino acids. The germline gives CDR1 GTSNPN, CDR2 SVGIG (reference sequence). CDR3 coding DNA: TGTGCCTGGAGTTACAGGGGTGTCGACGAGCAGTACTTC. Encoded protein: CAWSYRGVDEQYF.

This clonotype showed up many times. V is TRBV4-1 and J is TRBJ2-7; D ambiguous. The CDR3 has 17 residues. Germline values: CDR1 MGHRA, CDR2 YSYEKL. V was cut by 0 bases and J by 3 bases, with 18 bases left in between. The CDR3 DNA is TGCGCCAGCAGCCAAGAAGGTTTCCCCGCCTCGGGCTACGAGCAGTACTTC. It encodes CASSQEGFPASGYEQYF.

This clonotype was counted only a few times. This sequence joins TRBV6-1 and TRBJ1-2; D perhaps matches TRBD1 (5 bases). Germline CDR1 is MNHNS and CDR2 is SASEGT. Trimming left V 6 bases short and J 4 bases short, with 15 bases between. CDR3 length: 14 residues. CDR3: CASSSAGGGYGYTF. The CDR3 DNA reads as TGTGCCAGCAGCTCCGCGGGGGGTGGCTATGGCTACACCTTC.

This clonotype showed up just a few times. The chain recombines TRBV12-3 or TRBV12-4 with TRBJ1-1, with D unclear. The CDR3 is made up of 14 amino acids. V was cut by 6 bases and J by 6 bases, with 17 bases left in between. Written as DNA, the CDR3 is TGTGCCAGCAGGGGAGGTTTGGGCAACGCTGAAGCTTTCTTT. Residues: CASRGGLGNAEAFF.

The chain is built from TRBV6-2 or TRBV6-3 and TRBJ2-1, with D perhaps assigned TRBD1 or TRBD2 (5 bases each). The length of the CDR3 is 16 residues. Trimming took off 2 bases at V and 0 bases at J, with 11 bases between the two ends. Germline loops: CDR1 MNHEY, CDR2 SVGEGT. CDR3: CASSYGSGSSYNEQFF. The CDR3 region has the DNA TGTGCCAGCAGTTACGGGTCAGGGAGCTCCTACAATGAGCAGTTCTTC.

This clonotype was detected a few times. The chain has TRBV30 and TRBJ2-5; no firm D call. The V gene lost 0 bases and the J gene lost 5 bases, with 13 bases spanning the gap. There are 14 residues in the CDR3. Germline values: CDR1 GTSNPN, CDR2 SVGIG (reference sequence). The CDR3 DNA reads as TGTGCCTGGAGTGTATTCACGGTTCGCGAGACCCAGTACTTC. This sequence encodes CAWSVFTVRETQYF.

This clonotype was counted a few times. V and J are TRBV5-8 and TRBJ2-5; maybe TRBD2 (5 bases). This CDR3 region has 13 residues. The germline V and J ends were trimmed by 6 bases and 4 bases, with 13 bases remaining between them. Looked up from germline, CDR1 is SGHTS and CDR2 is YDEGEE. CDR3 DNA: TGTGCCAGCAATGGCGTCCGGGGAGAGACCCAGTACTTC. Protein product: CASNGVRGETQYF.

This clonotype is a singleton in its sample. The junction and the germline gene differ at one end; a read error may be behind it. This chain joins TRBV11-2 and TRBJ2-1; D gene unclear. The length of the CDR3 is 13 residues. Germline CDR1 and CDR2: SGHAT and FQNNGV. Written as DNA, the CDR3 is TGTGCCCGCAGCGTAAGTATCGGCAATGAGCAGTTCTTC. Translated: CARSVSIGNEQFF.

The chain couples TRBV5-5 to TRBJ2-1; tentatively, D is TRBD1 or TRBD2 (5 bases each). CDR1 and CDR2 (germline): SGHKS, YYEKEE (reference sequence). CDR3 size: 15 residues. Trimming shortened V by 3 bases and J by 5 bases, and 15 bases separated the two germline ends. DNA for the CDR3: TGTGCCAGCAGCTGGGGGTGGGGAACGCACAATGAGCAGTTCTTC. Translated: CASSWGWGTHNEQFF.

In the case of this clonotype: A much larger clone lies a single base off, so this may be a read error. Because the CDR3 is missing its conserved closing phenylalanine or tryptophan, this is likely a read error. The chain has TRBV3-1 and TRBJ1-2, with unresolved D. Looked up from germline, CDR1 is LGHDT and CDR2 is YNNKEL (reference sequence). The CDR3 sequence is 12 residues long. The V end lost 1 base, the J end lost 11 bases, and 11 bases lay between the germline ends. The CDR3 nucleotides are TGTGCCAGCAGCCAAGGGACCGCCCGATACACCCTC. As protein: CASSQGTARYTL.

J is TRBJ2-2 and V is TRBV29-1; D may be TRBD1 or TRBD2 (5 bases each). The germline V and J ends were trimmed by 6 bases and 1 base, with 9 bases remaining between them. The length of the CDR3 is 13 residues. Germline V gene sequence: CDR1 SQVTM, CDR2 ANQGSEA. This CDR3 is CSVGTQNTGELFF. CDR3 coding DNA: TGCAGCGTCGGGACGCAGAACACCGGGGAGCTGTTTTTT.

Only a few counts were recorded for this clonotype. The chain joins TRBV28 to TRBJ1-5; the D is unclear. The CDR3 spans 13 residues. Germline loops: CDR1 MDHEN, CDR2 SYDVKM. With 4 bases removed from V and 5 bases from J, the gap between germline ends came to 9 bases. The CDR3 region is CASSSLPYQPQHF. Here the CDR3 DNA reads TGTGCCAGCAGTTCTCTCCCCTATCAGCCCCAGCATTTT.

This clonotype has a handful of counts. The chain carries TRBV4-1 and TRBJ2-5, with 9 nucleotides matching TRBD2. The germline CDR1 and CDR2 sequences are MGHRA and YSYEKL. Trimming at V came to 5 bases and at J to 5 bases, leaving 3 bases not matched to a gene. The CDR3 consists of 13 residues. DNA for the CDR3: TGCGCCAGCAGCGTGGGACTAGCCGAGACCCAGTACTTC. It encodes CASSVGLAETQYF.

V gene TRBV4-2 combines with J gene TRBJ2-3; possibly TRBD1 or TRBD2 for D (5 bases each). Germline V lookup: CDR1 LGHNA, CDR2 YNFKEQ. Trimming took 2 bases from V and 3 from J, leaving 12 bases between them. The CDR3 is 15 residues long. Here the CDR3 DNA reads TGTGCCAGCAGCCAACCGGGACCTATGACAGATACGCAGTATTTT. Residues: CASSQPGPMTDTQYF.

A few counts support this clonotype. The chain joins TRBV11-1 to TRBJ2-1, with 7 bases identical to TRBD2. Trimming removed 5 bases from V and 4 bases from J; junction bases left unmatched: 8. CDR1 and CDR2 (germline): SGHAT, FQDESV (reference sequence). The CDR3 extends over 15 amino acids. DNA of the CDR3: TGTGCCAGCAGCATTACTAGCGATGAATACAATGAGCAGTTCTTC. Its translation is CASSITSDEYNEQFF.

The CDR3 loop is CASSPQRFGGDEQFF. DNA for the CDR3: TGTGCCAGCAGTCCCCAGCGGTTTGGTGGGGATGAGCAGTTCTTC. This chain connects TRBV27 to TRBJ2-1, with D possibly TRBD2 on 5 matching bases. V was pared by 5 bases and J by 8 bases, with 19 bases between. Germline V gene lookup returns CDR1 MNHEY and CDR2 SMNVEV (reference sequence). The CDR3 is 15 residues long.

This clonotype was seen more than once but under ten times. V is TRBV29-1 and J is TRBJ1-1, with TRBD1 as a possible D gene (6 bases). CDR3 length equals 11 residues. V dropped 5 bases and J dropped 10 bases, with 14 bases sitting between them. Germline V CDR1 and CDR2: SQVTM, ANQGSEA. CDR3 DNA: TGCAGCGTTCAGCCCCAGACAGGAGCTTTCTTT. It translates to CSVQPQTGAFF. Complete variable domain (other parts from reference TRBV29-1 and TRBJ1-1): SAVISQKPSRDICQRGTSLTIQCQVDSQVTMMFWYRQQPGQSLTLIATANQGSEATYESGFVIDKFPISRPNLTFSTLTVSNMSPEDSSIYLCSVQPQTGAFFGQGTRLTVV.